One and the same sample provided the 16 T cell receptor beta chains below, sequenced in a study of cytomegalovirus exposure and HLA in healthy donors. This PCR relied on a set of 60 Vbeta primers and 13 Jbeta primers. Sequenced by immunoSEQ multiplex PCR; TCRdb stores in-frame clones only, minus some. The table lists about 83,000 clones, 65% to 80% of them singletons. The specimen sequenced was PBMCs. These receptors were taken from a man aged 55 to 70 in good health and CMV-seronegative.

Comments on this clone: The junction departs from germline at one end; a sequencing error may be responsible. The chain carries TRBV7-9 and TRBJ1-2; D may be TRBD1 (6 bases). The CDR3 has 16 amino acids. The germline V gene encodes CDR1 SEHNR and CDR2 FQNEAQ (reference sequence). The CDR3 DNA reads as TGTTCCAGCAGCTTAGGAAGGGGGGGAAGAGGGTATGGCTACACCTTC. Its translation: CSSSLGRGGRGYGYTF. The full variable domain, in which reference TRBV7-9 and TRBJ1-2 provide the parts outside the CDR3, is DTGVSQNPRHKITKRGQNVTFRCDPISEHNRLYWYRQTLGQGPEFLTYFQNEAQLEKSRLLSDRFSAERPKGSFSTLEIQRTEQGDSAMYLCSSSLGRGGRGYGYTFGSGTRLTVV.

Only one count was recorded for this clone. One junction end does not reproduce the germline sequence, and a read error may be involved. Distinct nucleotide sequences in the sample also encode this CDR3. The chain combines TRBV6-5 with TRBJ2-5; 8 bases are shared with TRBD2. There are 14 residues in the CDR3. The germline V gene has CDR1 MNHEY and CDR2 SVGAGI. CDR3: CASKRGGRVETQYF. The CDR3 nucleotides are TGCGCCAGCAAACGGGGGGGCCGTGTGGAGACCCAGTACTTC.

The V gene is TRBV5-4, the J gene TRBJ2-7, with TRBD2 identical over 13 bases. Trimming cost V 4 bases and J 7 bases; bases outside gene matches: 8. The germline CDR1 and CDR2 sequences are SGHNT and YYREEE (reference sequence). The CDR3 sequence is 15 residues long. The chain's CDR3 is CASSKGLAGRGEQYF. CDR3 nucleotide sequence: TGTGCCAGCAGCAAGGGACTAGCGGGGAGGGGGGAGCAGTACTTC.

The genes are TRBV27 and TRBJ2-3; weak D call: TRBD2 (6 bases). The germline V gene encodes CDR1 MNHEY and CDR2 SMNVEV (reference sequence). The CDR3 has 16 residues. The V end was cut by 4 bases, the J end by 2 bases, with 16 bases between. The CDR3 loop is CASSSSPGAYTDTQYF. The CDR3 coding sequence is TGTGCCAGCAGTTCGTCCCCGGGAGCCTACACAGATACGCAGTATTTT.

This chain uses TRBV2 with TRBJ1-2, with TRBD1 as a possible D gene (6 bases). The CDR3 runs to 13 residues. Trimming cost V 2 bases and J 7 bases, with 11 bases left between them. Germline loops: CDR1 SNHLY, CDR2 FYNNEI. The DNA for the CDR3 is TGTGCCAGCAGTGAAACGGGGGGCATTGGCTACACCTTC. It codes for CASSETGGIGYTF. The full variable domain, in which reference TRBV2 and TRBJ1-2 provide the parts outside the CDR3, is EPEVTQTPSHQVTQMGQEVILRCVPISNHLYFYWYRQILGQKVEFLVSFYNNEISEKSEIFDDQFSVERPDGSNFTLKIRSTKLEDSAMYFCASSETGGIGYTFGSGTRLTVV.

The chain is built from TRBV9 and TRBJ1-4, with 7 bases lining up with TRBD1. The length of the CDR3 is 14 residues. V lost 3 bases and J lost 8; bases outside the gene matches: 7. Germline V lookup: CDR1 SGDLS, CDR2 YYNGEE. CDR3 region: CASSALKGAEKLFF. The CDR3 DNA reads TGTGCCAGCAGCGCGTTGAAGGGGGCCGAAAAACTGTTTTTT.

The gene calls are TRBV29-1 and TRBJ1-2; 10 nucleotides align to TRBD1. In germline, CDR1 is SQVTM, CDR2 ANQGSEA. The J segment lost 8 bases and the V segment lost 5 bases, leaving 8 bases of the junction unmatched. This CDR3 is 13 amino acids long. CDR3 residues: CSVRGTGEGGYTF. Here the CDR3 DNA reads TGCAGCGTTCGAGGGACAGGGGAAGGCGGCTACACCTTC.

The chain employs TRBV4-2 and TRBJ2-3, with TRBD2 matching 8 bases. The ends lost 1 base at V and 1 base at J; junction bases unmatched: 4. The germline V gene has CDR1 LGHNA and CDR2 YNFKEQ. There are 16 residues in the CDR3. The CDR3 spells CASSQAGGPRTDTQYF. CDR3 sequence (DNA): TGTGCCAGCAGCCAAGCGGGGGGGCCTCGCACAGATACGCAGTATTTT.

This clone was detected only once. This chain connects TRBV5-1 to TRBJ2-3; D may be TRBD2 (5 bases). CDR1 and CDR2 from the germline V gene are SGHRS and YFSETQ. This CDR3 comprises 14 residues. Trimming shortened V by 0 bases and J by 4 bases, and 9 bases separated the two germline ends. The CDR3 DNA sequence: TGCGCCAGCAGCTTGGCGGTCGGGGCAGATACGCAGTATTTT. Its translation is CASSLAVGADTQYF. The entire variable domain, with the rest obtained from reference TRBV5-1 and TRBJ2-3, is as follows: KAGVTQTPRYLIKTRGQQVTLSCSPISGHRSVSWYQQTPGQGLQFLFEYFSETQRNKGNFPGRFSGRQFSNSRSEMNVSTLELGDSALYLCASSLAVGADTQYFGPGTRLTVL.

This clone occurred once. The V call is TRBV2, the J call TRBJ1-4; no firm D call. There are 17 residues in the CDR3. Trimming cost V 4 bases and J 0 bases, with 15 bases left between them. The germline V gene encodes CDR1 SNHLY and CDR2 FYNNEI. The chain's CDR3 is CASSGWGVHATNEKLFF. CDR3 DNA sequence: TGTGCCAGCAGTGGGTGGGGAGTCCATGCAACTAATGAAAAACTGTTTTTT.

The chain combines TRBV7-9 with TRBJ2-3, with D perhaps matching TRBD2 (6 bases). V gave up 8 bases and J gave up 3 bases, with 21 bases separating them. The CDR3 is 16 residues long. Germline CDR1 and CDR2: SEHNR and FQNEAQ (reference sequence). The chain's CDR3 is CASSMGGRDLTDTQYF. In DNA form, the CDR3 reads TGTGCCAGCTCAATGGGGGGTCGGGACCTAACAGATACGCAGTATTTT.

This sequence joins TRBV2 and TRBJ2-1; D possibly corresponds to TRBD1 (7 bases). Germline V CDR1 and CDR2: SNHLY, FYNNEI. The germline V and J ends were trimmed by 7 bases and 2 bases, with 15 bases remaining between them. The CDR3 has 15 amino acids. The DNA of the CDR3 is TGTGCCAGCACGGCCAGGGGGGAAACCTACAATGAGCAGTTCTTC. This gives the protein CASTARGETYNEQFF.

The chain employs TRBV10-3 and TRBJ2-3; TRBD2 matches 10 bases. The junction had 3 bases not matched to a gene; V was cut back by 2 bases and J by 4 bases. Germline CDR1 is ENHRY and CDR2 is SYGVKD. The length of the CDR3 is 15 residues. CDR3 protein: CAISEGAGGADTQYF. The DNA of the CDR3 is TGTGCCATCAGTGAGGGAGCGGGGGGGGCAGATACGCAGTATTTT.

V usage is TRBV19 and J usage is TRBJ1-6; 7 bases are shared with TRBD1. Germline CDR1 LNHDA, CDR2 SQIVND (reference sequence). The V and J ends lost 10 bases and 6 bases, in that order; junction bases with no gene match: 6. This CDR3 is built from 13 residues. This CDR3 reads CATNPGGNSPLHF. The CDR3, as DNA: TGTGCCACGAATCCAGGGGGTAATTCACCCCTCCACTTT.

The chain links TRBV7-9 to TRBJ2-7, with a weak D call TRBD2 (5 bases). The V gene's germline CDR1 is SEHNR and CDR2 FQNEAQ (reference sequence). The CDR3 is 13 amino acids. The V gene lost 9 bases and the J gene lost 2 bases, with 14 bases spanning the gap. The CDR3 sequence: CASRAGATYEQYF. The CDR3 DNA reads as TGTGCCAGTCGGGCGGGTGCGACCTACGAGCAGTACTTC.

This clone came up a few times. J is TRBJ1-1 and V is TRBV5-1; 8 nucleotides agree with TRBD1. Trimming took 3 bases from V and 5 from J; bases not matched to a gene: 6. CDR3 length: 14 amino acids. CDR1 and CDR2 from the germline V gene are SGHRS and YFSETQ. CDR3 region: CASSSHRGRTEAFF. DNA for the CDR3: TGCGCCAGCAGCTCCCACAGGGGGAGAACTGAAGCTTTCTTT.